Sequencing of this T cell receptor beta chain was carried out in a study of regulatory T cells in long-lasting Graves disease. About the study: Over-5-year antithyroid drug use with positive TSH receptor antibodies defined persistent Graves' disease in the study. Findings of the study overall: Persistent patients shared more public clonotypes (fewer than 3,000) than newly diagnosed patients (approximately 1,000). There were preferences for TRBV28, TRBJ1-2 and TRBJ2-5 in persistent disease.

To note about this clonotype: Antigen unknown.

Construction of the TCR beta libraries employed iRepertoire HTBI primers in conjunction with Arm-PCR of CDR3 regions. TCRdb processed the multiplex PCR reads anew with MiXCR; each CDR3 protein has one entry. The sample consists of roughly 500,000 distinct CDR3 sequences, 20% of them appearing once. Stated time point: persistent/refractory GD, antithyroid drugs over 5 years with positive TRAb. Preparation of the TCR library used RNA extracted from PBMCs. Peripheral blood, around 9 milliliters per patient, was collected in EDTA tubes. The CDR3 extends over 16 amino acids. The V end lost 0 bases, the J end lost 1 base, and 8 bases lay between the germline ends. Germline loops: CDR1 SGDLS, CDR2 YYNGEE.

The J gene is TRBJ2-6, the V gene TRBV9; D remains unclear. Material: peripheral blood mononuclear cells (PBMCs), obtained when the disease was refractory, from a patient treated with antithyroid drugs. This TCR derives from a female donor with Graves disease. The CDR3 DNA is TGTGCCAGCAGCGTAGGAGGCAGGTCTGGGGCCAACGTCCTGACTTTC. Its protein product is CASSVGGRSGANVLTF.